These 9 T cell receptor beta chains share one sample of origin, sequenced in a study of human T cells and chemical hapten exposure. Time point in this sample: healthy volunteer bleed at 6 weeks. From whole blood left unfractionated, total RNA was extracted. MiXCR, applied by TCRdb to the RACE reads, yields one record per CDR3 protein. The data hold under 45,000 distinct CDR3 sequences, with around 5.9% observed a single time. Sequencing was performed on whole blood. The receptor set was obtained from a human donor in good health. Some clones in this sample may be carry-over from other donors' samples.

The V gene is TRBV20-1, the J gene TRBJ1-5, with no clear D. Germline V gene lookup returns CDR1 DFQATT and CDR2 SNEGSKA (reference sequence). Between the trimmed V and J ends, which lost 6 bases and 3 bases, there was a span of 9 bases. The CDR3 length is 12 residues. The CDR3 DNA sequence: TGCAGTGCAGATTTTCCCAATCAGCCCCAGCATTTT. Translated: CSADFPNQPQHF.

This clonotype was observed many times. This CDR3 reads CASSQASAQETQYF. Written as DNA, the CDR3 is TGTGCCAGCAGCCAGGCAAGTGCCCAAGAGACCCAGTACTTC. The chain is built from TRBV3-1 and TRBJ2-5; D is ambiguous. Trimming stripped 3 bases from V and 1 base from J, with 9 bases between. Germline V gene sequence: CDR1 LGHDT, CDR2 YNNKEL (reference sequence). This CDR3 has 14 residues.

The chain recombines TRBV11-2 with TRBJ1-4; 7 bases agree with TRBD1. The V gene's germline CDR1 is SGHAT and CDR2 FQNNGV. J gave up 17 bases and V 2 bases, and 8 bases lay outside the gene matches. The CDR3 runs to 12 residues. The CDR3 DNA sequence: TGTGCCAGCAGCTTATATGCAGGACAGGCTTTTTTT. It specifies CASSLYAGQAFF.

This chain links TRBV10-3 with TRBJ2-3, with D possibly TRBD1 on 7 matching bases. Germline values: CDR1 ENHRY, CDR2 SYGVKD. V was pared by 10 bases and J by 3 bases, with 11 bases between. This CDR3 contains 12 residues. The CDR3 reads CATGGGTDTQYF. The CDR3 DNA follows: TGTGCCACAGGGGGAGGAACAGATACGCAGTATTTT.

This clonotype appeared many times. The chain combines TRBV27 with TRBJ1-2; D remains ambiguous. Germline CDR1 MNHEY, CDR2 SMNVEV (reference sequence). The V end was cut by 0 bases, the J end by 0 bases, with 14 bases between. The CDR3 has 17 residues. The CDR3 nucleotides read TGTGCCAGCAGTTTATCCCCCAAGACGGCGACTAACTATGGCTACACCTTC. As protein: CASSLSPKTATNYGYTF.

The sample holds a few counts of this clonotype. The rearrangement uses TRBV5-4 and TRBJ1-1, with unresolved D. Germline CDR1 is SGHNT and CDR2 is YYREEE (reference sequence). CDR3 length equals 14 residues. V lost 3 bases to trimming and J lost 3 bases, with 12 bases between them. The CDR3 sequence is CASSSGWRDTEAFF. CDR3 bases: TGTGCCAGCAGCTCCGGTTGGCGGGACACTGAAGCTTTCTTT.

This clonotype came up many times. The V and J genes are TRBV30 and TRBJ2-3, with 10 bases aligning to TRBD2. There are 17 residues in the CDR3. CDR1 is GTSNPN, CDR2 SVGIG, per germline (reference sequence). The J segment lost 3 bases and the V segment lost 0 bases, leaving 9 bases of the junction unmatched. CDR3 nucleotide sequence: TGTGCCTGGAGTGTAATTCCTAGCGGGGGAGGGACAGATACGCAGTATTTT. It is translated as CAWSVIPSGGGTDTQYF.

In its sample, this clonotype was seen many times. The chain recombines TRBV25-1 with TRBJ2-7; D is ambiguous. This CDR3 region has 11 residues. Trimming left V 4 bases short and J 7 bases short, with 8 bases between. Germline values: CDR1 MGHDK, CDR2 SYGVNS. As DNA, the CDR3 is TGTGCCAGCAGTGGACCCAGGGAGCAGTACTTC. Protein: CASSGPREQYF.

To note about this clonotype: A read error may explain this, as a much larger clone is one base away. The chain is built from TRBV6-5 and TRBJ2-1, with D perhaps being TRBD1 or TRBD2 (5 bases each). Trimming cost V 6 bases and J 8 bases, with 14 bases left between them. Looked up from germline, CDR1 is MNHEY and CDR2 is SVGAGI. This CDR3 spans 13 amino acids. The CDR3 DNA is TGTGCCAGCAGACCGGGACGAGGGTATGAGCAGTTCTTC. Translated, it gives CASRPGRGYEQFF.